The 6 T cell receptor beta chains presented below share a single source sample, sequenced in a study of radiotherapy plus CTLA-4 blockade in lung cancer. The method was immunoSEQ multiplex PCR; TCRdb's version includes in-frame clones alone and lacks a portion of them. The sample contains approximately 77,000 clones, about four fifths of which appear only once. Material: peripheral blood, obtained from a patient treated with radiotherapy plus ipilimumab. The origin of the receptors is a human donor with non-small cell lung cancer who had stable disease on radiotherapy plus ipilimumab.

The chain carries TRBV7-8 and TRBJ2-1; D could derive from TRBD1 or TRBD2 (5 bases each). The ends were cut back, 7 bases at V and 4 bases at J, with 17 bases in the middle. This CDR3 has 15 residues. Germline CDR1 SGHVS, CDR2 FQNEAQ. The CDR3 bases are TGTGCCAGCACCTACTCCCCGGGGCTGTACAATGAGCAGTTCTTC. Its translation: CASTYSPGLYNEQFF.

The chain has TRBV7-2 and TRBJ2-6; D gene ambiguous. CDR1 and CDR2 (germline): SGHTA, FQGNSA. This CDR3 comprises 15 residues. Trimming took off 1 base at V and 2 bases at J, with 6 bases between the two ends. CDR3 sequence: CASSLDPAGANVLTF. CDR3 coding DNA: TGTGCCAGCAGCTTAGACCCGGCTGGGGCCAACGTCCTGACTTTC.

The chain recombines TRBV19 with TRBJ1-4, with a possible D match to TRBD1 (6 bases). This CDR3 is built from 12 residues. Trimming took 4 bases from V and 12 from J, leaving 12 bases between them. Germline CDR1 is LNHDA and CDR2 is SQIVND (reference sequence). The DNA for the CDR3 is TGTGCCAGTAGTAGGAACAGGGTAGAACTGTTTTTT. Protein product: CASSRNRVELFF. Variable domain in full (rest from reference TRBV19 and TRBJ1-4): DGGITQSPKYLFRKEGQNVTLSCEQNLNHDAMYWYRQDPGQGLRLIYYSQIVNDFQKGDIAEGYSVSREKKESFPLTVTSAQKNPTAFYLCASSRNRVELFFGSGTQLSVL.

The V gene is TRBV7-2, the J gene TRBJ1-3; no clear D gene. The CDR3 is 13 amino acids. Trimming pared 1 base from V and 15 bases from J, leaving 16 bases between. CDR1 is SGHTA, CDR2 FQGNSA, per germline. The CDR3 coding sequence is TGTGCCAGCAGCTTAGATCAGCAGCAGGCAAGATATTTT. It is translated as CASSLDQQQARYF.

The J gene is TRBJ2-2, the V gene TRBV11-2; TRBD1 is a possible D gene (5 bases). The CDR3 spans 16 residues. The V and J ends lost 1 base and 6 bases respectively, with 15 bases between them. Looked up from germline, CDR1 is SGHAT and CDR2 is FQNNGV. The CDR3 sequence is CASSLARTGRAGELFF. CDR3 sequence (DNA): TGTGCCAGCAGCTTAGCCCGTACAGGTCGGGCCGGGGAGCTGTTTTTT.

The chain has TRBV6-1 and TRBJ2-5, with a tentative D call TRBD2 (6 bases). Germline V gene sequence: CDR1 MNHNS, CDR2 SASEGT. V was trimmed by 0 bases and J by 7 bases, leaving 12 bases between them. The CDR3 spans 14 residues. This CDR3 is CASSEALGGGTQYF. The CDR3 DNA reads TGTGCCAGCAGTGAAGCGCTCGGGGGAGGGACCCAGTACTTC.